This T cell receptor beta chain was found in a study of shared clonotypes between healthy human individuals. Germline CDR1 SEHNR, CDR2 FQNEAQ (reference sequence). Trimming removed 5 bases at V and 0 bases at J, with 13 bases between. The CDR3 has 15 residues. Sequenced by immunoSEQ multiplex PCR; TCRdb stores in-frame clones only, minus some. This sample has approximately 2.4 million clones, with 95% found just once. The gene calls are TRBV7-9 and TRBJ1-1; no definite D call. The sample was naive CD4+ T cells sorted from blood. Subset in this sample: CD45RA+ positively selected. The sequence derives from a man aged 18 to 35 in good health. In nucleotides, the CDR3 is TGTGCCAGCAGCATCGCCGCGACTGTGAACACTGAAGCTTTCTTT. Encoded protein: CASSIAATVNTEAFF.